This is a list of T cell receptor beta chains from one sample in a study of blood T cell repertoires in COVID-19. Assay used: immunoSEQ multiplex PCR; TCRdb lists only in-frame clones, some missing. The repertoire holds approximately 90,000 clones, around 83% seen once, with just under 25% in the top ten. The sequenced material came from peripheral blood. These receptor sequences come from a man aged 55 to 70 with acute or convalescent COVID-19. Both conserved end residues are part of each CDR3. The order of the fields is J gene, D gene, CDR3 length, V gene, clone size, CDR3 DNA, CDR3 protein. D genes are given only for firm matches. For some rows the clone size is stated as once, few or many, or as a class when expanded; others skip it.

J gene: TRBJ1-2
D gene: -
CDR3 length: 15
V gene: TRBV29-1
clone size: -
CDR3 DNA: TGCAGCGTTGAAGTAATCGCAGGGCTGAACTATGGCTACACCTTC
CDR3 protein: CSVEVIAGLNYGYTF

J gene: TRBJ1-1
D gene: -
CDR3 length: 15
V gene: TRBV5-1
clone size: -
CDR3 DNA: TGCGCCAGCAGCTTTGGGGGGGCCCTGAACACTGAAGCTTTCTTT
CDR3 protein: CASSFGGALNTEAFF

J gene: TRBJ1-2
D gene: -
CDR3 length: 14
V gene: TRBV6-5
clone size: -
CDR3 DNA: TGTGCCAGCAGTCCTACGGGTGTTAGCTATGGCTACACCTTC
CDR3 protein: CASSPTGVSYGYTF

J gene: TRBJ1-3
D gene: -
CDR3 length: 14
V gene: TRBV6-5
clone size: -
CDR3 DNA: TGTGCCAGCAGTTCCCCCGGTGCTGGAAACACCATATATTTT
CDR3 protein: CASSSPGAGNTIYF

J gene: TRBJ2-5
D gene: TRBD2
CDR3 length: 19
V gene: TRBV30
clone size: -
CDR3 DNA: TGTGCCTGGACGACCGGGACTAGCGGGGCCTCACATCTCCAAGAGACCCAGTACTTC
CDR3 protein: CAWTTGTSGASHLQETQYF

J gene: TRBJ2-4
D gene: -
CDR3 length: 12
V gene: TRBV7-9
clone size: few
CDR3 DNA: TGTGCCAGCAGCTCAGGGAAAAACATTCAGTACTTC
CDR3 protein: CASSSGKNIQYF

J gene: TRBJ1-1
D gene: -
CDR3 length: 13
V gene: TRBV3-1/TRBV3-2
clone size: -
CDR3 DNA: TGTGCCAGCAGCCAAGTTCGGGGGACTGAAGCTTTCTTT
CDR3 protein: CASSQVRGTEAFF

J gene: TRBJ1-3
D gene: TRBD1
CDR3 length: 14
V gene: TRBV2
clone size: -
CDR3 DNA: TGTGCCAGCAGGGGGGACAGCTTTGGAAACACCATATATTTT
CDR3 protein: CASRGDSFGNTIYF

J gene: TRBJ1-5
D gene: TRBD1
CDR3 length: 17
V gene: TRBV7-8
clone size: -
CDR3 DNA: TGTGCCAGCAGCTTGGCGAGGGACAGGGGAAGCAATCAGCCCCAGCATTTT
CDR3 protein: CASSLARDRGSNQPQHF

J gene: TRBJ2-3
D gene: -
CDR3 length: 13
V gene: TRBV30
clone size: once
CDR3 DNA: TGTGCCTGTGCGCGGGGGCGCACAGATACGCAGTATTTT
CDR3 protein: CACARGRTDTQYF

J gene: TRBJ2-2
D gene: -
CDR3 length: 16
V gene: TRBV18
clone size: -
CDR3 DNA: TGTGCCAGCTCACCACCCAGCGGGTCGAACACCGGGGAGCTGTTTTTT
CDR3 protein: CASSPPSGSNTGELFF

J gene: TRBJ2-1
D gene: TRBD2
CDR3 length: 19
V gene: TRBV6-2/TRBV6-3
clone size: -
CDR3 DNA: TGTGCCAGCAGTTATGGGACTAGCGGGGGCCGGGGGTCCTACAATGAGCAGTTCTTC
CDR3 protein: CASSYGTSGGRGSYNEQFF

J gene: TRBJ1-1
D gene: TRBD1
CDR3 length: 18
V gene: TRBV11-3
clone size: -
CDR3 DNA: TGTGCCAGCAGCTTAGAGAGCTTCGGGACAGGGGGAAACACTGAAGCTTTCTTT
CDR3 protein: CASSLESFGTGGNTEAFF

J gene: TRBJ1-2
D gene: TRBD1
CDR3 length: 16
V gene: TRBV18
clone size: once
CDR3 DNA: TGTGCCAGCTCACCACCTCACAGGGGGCCGGTCTATGGCTACACCTTC
CDR3 protein: CASSPPHRGPVYGYTF

J gene: TRBJ2-5
D gene: TRBD1
CDR3 length: 13
V gene: TRBV2
clone size: -
CDR3 DNA: TGTGCCACCCACACAGGGGAGATAGAGACCCAGTACTTC
CDR3 protein: CATHTGEIETQYF

J gene: TRBJ2-1
D gene: TRBD2
CDR3 length: 16
V gene: TRBV4-1
clone size: -
CDR3 DNA: TGCGCCAGCAGCCTTAGCGGGGGGCGTCGGCTAGGTGAGCAGTTCTTC
CDR3 protein: CASSLSGGRRLGEQFF

J gene: TRBJ1-1
D gene: TRBD1
CDR3 length: 13
V gene: TRBV2
clone size: -
CDR3 DNA: TGTGCCAGCAGAGCGACAGGGGACACTGAAGCTTTCTTT
CDR3 protein: CASRATGDTEAFF

J gene: TRBJ1-5
D gene: -
CDR3 length: 13
V gene: TRBV6-5
clone size: few
CDR3 DNA: TGTGCCAGCAGGGGAACAGGGAATCAGCCCCAGCATTTT
CDR3 protein: CASRGTGNQPQHF

J gene: TRBJ1-2
D gene: -
CDR3 length: 15
V gene: TRBV5-4
clone size: -
CDR3 DNA: TGTGCCAGCAGCTTGGGCCCAGACAGATTTGATGGCTACACCTTC
CDR3 protein: CASSLGPDRFDGYTF

J gene: TRBJ2-2
D gene: -
CDR3 length: 13
V gene: TRBV7-2
clone size: once
CDR3 DNA: TGTGCCAGCAGTTGGGGCTACACCGGGGAGCTGTTTTTT
CDR3 protein: CASSWGYTGELFF

J gene: TRBJ2-3
D gene: -
CDR3 length: 16
V gene: TRBV5-4
clone size: -
CDR3 DNA: TGTGCCAGCAGCTTCACGTGGGGGGGCCAGGCAGATACGCAGTATTTT
CDR3 protein: CASSFTWGGQADTQYF

J gene: TRBJ1-2
D gene: TRBD1
CDR3 length: 15
V gene: TRBV7-2
clone size: few
CDR3 DNA: TGTGCCAGCAGTCCCTCAGGGGGAGCTAACTATGGCTACACCTTC
CDR3 protein: CASSPSGGANYGYTF

J gene: TRBJ2-2
D gene: TRBD1
CDR3 length: 16
V gene: TRBV25-1
clone size: -
CDR3 DNA: TGTGCCAGCAGTAAAGCCGGGACAGGGCGCACCGGGGAGCTGTTTTTT
CDR3 protein: CASSKAGTGRTGELFF

J gene: TRBJ1-2
D gene: -
CDR3 length: 18
V gene: TRBV5-1
clone size: -
CDR3 DNA: TGCGCCAGCATCGACAAAACAGCAAAGGTCCCATCGGACTATGGCTACACCTTC
CDR3 protein: CASIDKTAKVPSDYGYTF